The subject of this entry is one T cell receptor (beta chain). Germline is not matched at one junction end, which may reflect a read error. This sample was taken from a study of tumor-infiltrating lymphocytes in localized non-small cell lung cancer. Assay: immunoSEQ multiplex PCR; the TCRdb copy retains only in-frame clones and omits some. The repertoire includes under 8,500 clones, approximately 71% of them detected once, and roughly an eighth sits in the top ten. Germline CDR1 is SGHNT and CDR2 is YYREEE (reference sequence). The CDR3 is made up of 17 amino acids. The sample consisted of lung tumor tissue. The chain carries TRBV5-4 and TRBJ2-1, with D perhaps matching TRBD2 (6 bases). The source is a human donor with non-small cell lung cancer. CDR3 residues: CAGSLSGEGPLRNEQFF. CDR3 in DNA: TGTGCCGGCAGCTTGTCGGGAGAGGGCCCACTACGCAATGAGCAGTTCTTC. Using reference TRBV5-4 and TRBJ2-1 for the parts outside the CDR3, the full variable domain is ETGVTQSPTHLIKTRGQQVTLRCSSQSGHNTVSWYQQALGQGPQFIFQYYREEENGRGNFPPRFSGLQFPNYSSELNVNALELDDSALYLCAGSLSGEGPLRNEQFFGPGTRLTVL.